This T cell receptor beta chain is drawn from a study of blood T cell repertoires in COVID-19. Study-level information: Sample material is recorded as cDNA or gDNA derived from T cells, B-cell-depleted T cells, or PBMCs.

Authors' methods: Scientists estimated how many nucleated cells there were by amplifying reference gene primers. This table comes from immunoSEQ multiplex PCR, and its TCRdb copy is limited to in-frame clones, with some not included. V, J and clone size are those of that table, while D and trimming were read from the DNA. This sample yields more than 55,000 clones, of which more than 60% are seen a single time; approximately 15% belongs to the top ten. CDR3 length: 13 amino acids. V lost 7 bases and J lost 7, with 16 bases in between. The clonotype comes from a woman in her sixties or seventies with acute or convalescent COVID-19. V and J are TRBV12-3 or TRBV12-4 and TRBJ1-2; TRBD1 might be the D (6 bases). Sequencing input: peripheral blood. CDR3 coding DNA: TGTGCCAGCAATCAACAGGGAATATCTGGCTACACCTTC. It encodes CASNQQGISGYTF.